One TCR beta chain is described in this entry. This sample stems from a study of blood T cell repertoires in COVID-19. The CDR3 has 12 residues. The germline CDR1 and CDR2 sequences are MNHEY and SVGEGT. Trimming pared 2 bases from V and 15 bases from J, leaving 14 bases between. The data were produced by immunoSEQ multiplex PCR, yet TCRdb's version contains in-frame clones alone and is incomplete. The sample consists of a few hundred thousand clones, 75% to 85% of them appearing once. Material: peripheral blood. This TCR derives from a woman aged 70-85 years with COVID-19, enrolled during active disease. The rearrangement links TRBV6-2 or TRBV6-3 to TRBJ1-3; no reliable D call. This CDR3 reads CASSYPESASYF. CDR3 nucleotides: TGTGCCAGCAGTTACCCGGAGTCAGCTTCATATTTT.